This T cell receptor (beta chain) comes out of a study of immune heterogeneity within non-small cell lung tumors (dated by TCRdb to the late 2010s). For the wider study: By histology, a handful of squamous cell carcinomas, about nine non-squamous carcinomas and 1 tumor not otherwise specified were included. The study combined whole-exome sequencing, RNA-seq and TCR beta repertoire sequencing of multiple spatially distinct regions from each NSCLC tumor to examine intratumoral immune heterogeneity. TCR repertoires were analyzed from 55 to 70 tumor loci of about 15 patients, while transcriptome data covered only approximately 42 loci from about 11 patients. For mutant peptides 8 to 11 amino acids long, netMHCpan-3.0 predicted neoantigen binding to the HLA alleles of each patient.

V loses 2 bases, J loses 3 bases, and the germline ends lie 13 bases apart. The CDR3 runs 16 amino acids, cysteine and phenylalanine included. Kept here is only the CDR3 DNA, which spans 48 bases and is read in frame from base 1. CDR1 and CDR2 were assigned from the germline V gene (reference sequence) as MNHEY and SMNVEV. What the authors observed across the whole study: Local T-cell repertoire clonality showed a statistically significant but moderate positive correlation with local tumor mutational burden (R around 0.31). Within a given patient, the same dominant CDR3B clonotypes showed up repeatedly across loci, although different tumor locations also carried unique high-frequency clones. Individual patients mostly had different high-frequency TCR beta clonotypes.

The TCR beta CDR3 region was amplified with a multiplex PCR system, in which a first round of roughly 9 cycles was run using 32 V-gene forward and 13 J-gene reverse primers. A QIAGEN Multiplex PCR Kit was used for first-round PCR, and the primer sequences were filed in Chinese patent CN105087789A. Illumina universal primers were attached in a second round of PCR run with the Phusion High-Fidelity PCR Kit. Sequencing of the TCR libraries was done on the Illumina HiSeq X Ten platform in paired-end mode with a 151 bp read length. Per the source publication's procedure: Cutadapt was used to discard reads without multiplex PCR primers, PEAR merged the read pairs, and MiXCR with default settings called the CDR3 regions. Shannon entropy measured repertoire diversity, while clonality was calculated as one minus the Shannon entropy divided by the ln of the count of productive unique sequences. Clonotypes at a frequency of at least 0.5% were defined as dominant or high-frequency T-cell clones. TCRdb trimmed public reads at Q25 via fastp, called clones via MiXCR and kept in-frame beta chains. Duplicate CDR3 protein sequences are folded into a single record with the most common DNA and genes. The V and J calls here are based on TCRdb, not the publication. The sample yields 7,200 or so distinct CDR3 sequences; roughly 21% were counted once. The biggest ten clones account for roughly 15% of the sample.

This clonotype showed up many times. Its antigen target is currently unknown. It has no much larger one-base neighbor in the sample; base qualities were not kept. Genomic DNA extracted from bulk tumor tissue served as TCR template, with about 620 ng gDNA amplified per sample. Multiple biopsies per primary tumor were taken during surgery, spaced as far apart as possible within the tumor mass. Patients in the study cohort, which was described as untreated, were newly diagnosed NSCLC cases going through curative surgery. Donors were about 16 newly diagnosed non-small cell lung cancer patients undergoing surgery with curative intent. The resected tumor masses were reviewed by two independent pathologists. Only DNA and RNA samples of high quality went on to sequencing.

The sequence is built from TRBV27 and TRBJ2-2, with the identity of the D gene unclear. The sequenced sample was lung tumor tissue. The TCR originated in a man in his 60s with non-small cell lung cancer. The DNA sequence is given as TGTGCCAGCAGTTTAATGAGGCCAAGGGACACCGGGGAGCTGTTTTTT. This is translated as CASSLMRPRDTGELFF.